This T cell receptor (beta chain) was profiled in a study of memory CD4+ T cells and cytomegalovirus serostatus. Study background: Donors were healthy Belgian adults, several CMV seropositive and around 24 seronegative. General observations from the study: CD4+ memory repertoires contained about two fifths of the 164 reported CMV TCRbeta sequences.

On this clone: The antigen is unknown.

Under the authors' procedure: After removing out-of-frame reads, 2,204,828 distinct TCRbeta sequences remained. Clones were sequenced by immunoSEQ multiplex PCR, and TCRdb holds only the in-frame ones, with some missing. V and J calls and clone size are copied from that table; D and trimming were computed from the DNA. The data contain some 87,000 clones, roughly 80% of them singletons. The sort gate was single viable CD3+CD4+CD8-CD45RO+ cells for memory CD4+ T cells. The V gene lost 5 bases and the J gene lost 2 bases, with 11 bases spanning the gap. Germline CDR1 reads LNHDA; CDR2 reads SQIVND (reference sequence). The CDR3 totals 14 residues.

The chain employs TRBV19 and TRBJ2-3, with D possibly being TRBD1 (5 bases). The clonotype originates from an adult in good health and CMV-seropositive. Sequenced material: memory CD4+ T cells from blood. Written as DNA, the CDR3 is TGTGCCAGTAGTTGGAGCAGGGCCACAGATACGCAGTATTTT. Protein sequence: CASSWSRATDTQYF.